These 14 T cell receptor beta chains originate from one sample sequenced in a study of T cells after yellow fever vaccination (dated 2019 in TCRdb). Library preparation was by 5' RACE. The instrument was an Illumina NovaSeq 6000. TCRdb reran the public reads through fastp at Q25 and MiXCR, keeping productive beta chains. Every CDR3 protein is listed once, alongside the most common genes and DNA of its rows. The sample contains some 300,000 distinct CDR3 sequences, roughly 4% of them found a single time. Of the sample, around 20% falls within the top ten clones. The sample's treatment or condition label, in plain terms: live attenuated yellow fever vaccine strain. The sequencing used PBMCs, collected on the day of the yellow fever booster vaccination. These receptor sequences come from a man aged 18 to 30 who received the YFV17D yellow fever vaccine.

This clonotype was counted between two and nine times. V is TRBV7-2 and J is TRBJ1-1, with unresolved D. Germline lookup yields CDR1 SGHTA and CDR2 FQGNSA. Trimming pared 1 base from V and 1 base from J, leaving 7 bases between. This CDR3 spans 14 amino acids. CDR3 bases: TGTGCCAGCAGCTTAGAGGCAGCGAACACTGAAGCTTTCTTT. Translating it yields CASSLEAANTEAFF.

This clonotype was detected many times. J is TRBJ1-5 and V is TRBV2; a possible D gene is TRBD1 (6 bases). V was trimmed by 11 bases and J by 1 base, leaving 18 bases between them. Looked up from germline, CDR1 is SNHLY and CDR2 is FYNNEI. The CDR3 is made up of 15 amino acids. The CDR3 nucleotides read TGTGCCGTCCAACGAGGGGGTGGGAGCAATCAGCCCCAGCATTTT. Protein: CAVQRGGGSNQPQHF.

This clonotype was seen only a few times. The gene calls are TRBV7-6 and TRBJ1-1, with TRBD1 as a possible D gene (5 bases). This CDR3 is 12 amino acids long. Trimming removed 5 bases from V and 6 bases from J, with 10 bases in between. CDR1 is SGHVS, CDR2 FNYEAQ, per germline. This CDR3 reads CASSPGDSEAFF. CDR3 sequence (DNA): TGTGCCAGCAGCCCTGGGGACTCTGAAGCTTTCTTT. The complete variable domain, with remaining parts taken from reference TRBV7-6 and TRBJ1-1, reads GAGVSQSPRYKVTKRGQDVALRCDPISGHVSLYWYRQALGQGPEFLTYFNYEAQQDKSGLPNDRFSAERPEGSISTLTIQRTEQRDSAMYRCASSPGDSEAFFGQGTRLTVV.

In its sample, this clonotype was seen many times. The chain has TRBV9 and TRBJ2-3, with D perhaps TRBD2 (5 bases). Germline V lookup: CDR1 SGDLS, CDR2 YYNGEE. V was clipped by 0 bases and J by 0 bases, with 11 bases between them. The length of the CDR3 is 16 residues. CDR3 sequence reads: CASSVDLGASTDTQYF. CDR3 in DNA: TGTGCCAGCAGCGTAGATCTGGGAGCTAGCACAGATACGCAGTATTTT.

For this clonotype: Just one base apart from a much larger clone, this may be a read error. The V and J genes are TRBV7-3 and TRBJ2-3, with a possible D match to TRBD1 (6 bases). The CDR3 runs 16 residues. From germline, CDR1 is SGHTA and CDR2 FQGTGA. Trimming left V 4 bases short and J 5 bases short, with 19 bases between. DNA of the CDR3: TGTGCCAGCAGCTCGCGGGCAGGGGCATTCGGAGATACGCAGTATTTT. This sequence encodes CASSSRAGAFGDTQYF.

The sample holds many counts of this clonotype. This rearrangement joins TRBV4-3 to TRBJ2-3; 7 nucleotides align to TRBD2. Losses at the gene ends were 0 bases for V and 0 bases for J; bases not matched to a gene: 0. Germline V lookup: CDR1 LGHNA, CDR2 YSLEER. The CDR3 totals 15 residues. The DNA for the CDR3 is TGCGCCAGCAGCCAAGAGGGGGGGAGCACAGATACGCAGTATTTT. As protein: CASSQEGGSTDTQYF.

The chain employs TRBV2 and TRBJ2-1, with D possibly being TRBD2 (6 bases). The CDR3 spans 13 residues. V shed 7 bases and J shed 4 bases, with 11 bases lying between them. The germline V gene has CDR1 SNHLY and CDR2 FYNNEI. The CDR3 DNA reads TGTGCCAGCACCTCCCGGGGGTACAATGAGCAGTTCTTC. It yields the protein CASTSRGYNEQFF.

Turning to this clonotype: At one end, the junction sequence differs from germline, possibly due to a read error. The CDR3 reads CATSDTLRQPSTSYTEQFF. The CDR3 DNA reads as TGTGCCACCAGTGATACACTCCGGCAGCCCTCCACCTCCTACACTGAGCAGTTCTTC. This rearrangement joins TRBV24-1 to TRBJ2-1; D ambiguous. The germline gives CDR1 KGHDR, CDR2 SFDVKD. The CDR3 extends over 19 amino acids.

This clonotype was counted at least ten times. V is TRBV4-3 and J is TRBJ1-1; possible D gene TRBD1, 5 bases. V dropped 3 bases and J dropped 1 base, with 12 bases sitting between them. From germline, CDR1 is LGHNA and CDR2 YSLEER. This CDR3 is 15 amino acids long. CDR3: CASSQYDQGNTEAFF. DNA of the CDR3: TGCGCCAGCAGCCAGTATGATCAGGGGAACACTGAAGCTTTCTTT.

This clonotype has ten or more counts. The chain employs TRBV5-1 and TRBJ2-1; 15 positions agree with TRBD2. Germline CDR1 reads SGHRS; CDR2 reads YFSETQ. Trimming at V came to 1 base and at J to 5 bases, leaving 4 bases not matched to a gene. The CDR3 is 17 amino acids. The CDR3 region is CASSLTGTSGGHNEQFF. The DNA for the CDR3 is TGCGCCAGCAGCTTGACAGGGACTAGCGGGGGGCACAATGAGCAGTTCTTC.

This clonotype was observed a few times. The chain couples TRBV20-1 to TRBJ1-1; D gene uncertain. V shed 1 base and J shed 0 bases, with 15 bases lying between them. From germline, CDR1 is DFQATT and CDR2 SNEGSKA (reference sequence). The CDR3 consists of 16 residues. CDR3 in amino acids: CSARGVEEGMNTEAFF. The CDR3 region has the DNA TGCAGTGCTAGAGGGGTGGAAGAGGGAATGAACACTGAAGCTTTCTTT.

The chain is built from TRBV7-3 and TRBJ2-6, with D unresolved. The germline V gene encodes CDR1 SGHTA and CDR2 FQGTGA. This CDR3 contains 17 residues. V lost 2 bases, J lost 0 bases, and 11 bases lay in between. This chain's CDR3 is CASSLPYGPSGANVLTF. For the CDR3, the DNA is TGTGCCAGCAGCTTACCATATGGGCCCTCTGGGGCCAACGTCCTGACTTTC.

This clonotype was observed a few times. The V and J genes are TRBV6-5 and TRBJ2-1, with unresolved D. The V gene lost 6 bases and the J gene lost 0 bases, with 12 bases spanning the gap. The CDR3 is 15 amino acids. Germline CDR1 and CDR2: MNHEY and SVGAGI. CDR3 protein: CASRLDTNSYNEQFF. CDR3 nucleotides: TGTGCCAGCAGACTCGACACCAACTCCTACAATGAGCAGTTCTTC.

This clonotype has ten or more counts. This chain links TRBV12-3 or TRBV12-4 with TRBJ1-1; unclear D gene. The V and J ends lost 7 bases and 4 bases respectively, with 13 bases between them. The length of the CDR3 is 13 residues. The CDR3: CASTPGGGTEAFF. The DNA of the CDR3 is TGTGCCAGCACCCCTGGAGGAGGCACTGAAGCTTTCTTT.